The rows below give T cell receptor beta chains drawn from one sample of a study of T cell changes during pregnancy in multiple sclerosis. Clones were read by immunoSEQ multiplex PCR, and TCRdb kept only the in-frame ones, dropping some. The sample has about 49,000 clones; roughly nine tenths are singletons. The starting material was CD4+ T cells from peripheral blood mononuclear cells, obtained in the second trimester of pregnancy. Source of these receptors: a female donor in good health, enrolled as a control in a pregnancy study. Each CDR3 is given without its conserved first and last residue.

V	CDR3
TRBV10-3	AIGNREISSGNTIY
TRBV5-1	ASSLEQGRTEAF
TRBV13	ASSPRQGTLHTEAF
TRBV2	ASTGSRSNQPQH
TRBV30	AWSLGNEQY
TRBV19	ATKTGVPMDTEAF
TRBV5-1	ASSLVAEESYT
TRBV5-4	ASSDSSGETQY
TRBV6-1	ASSEGRVSTEAF
TRBV11-3	ASSLGGPSSYEQY
TRBV11-2	ASSLGTGGLNEKLF
TRBV4-3	ASSRDWGTGSEKLF
TRBV5-6	ASSFSDQPQH
TRBV5-5	ASSLSGQKNTEAF
TRBV18	ASSPGTGVNTGNTIY
TRBV6-5	ASSRDREYGYT
TRBV6-6	ASRDRGGYEQY
TRBV30	AWRSLPGGGYT
TRBV6-5	ASSTRTGSSGYT
TRBV7-2	ASSPRVDRAGNTIY
TRBV4-3	ASSQVGGDHTGELF
TRBV9	ASSYSQGDTEAF
TRBV7-2	ASSLGSAGSQETQY
TRBV6-6	ASSADRAHSPLH
TRBV4-1	ASSQTLVTNGANVLT
TRBV10-1	ASNGRGVGTDTQY
TRBV7-2	ASSSHGGANEKLF
TRBV12-5	ASGPGTGGDQPQH
TRBV7-2	ASSADGVSGNTIY
TRBV25-1	ASRPGGSYEQY
TRBV6-5	ASSYSPARGYGYT
TRBV4-3	ASSQERRTEAF
TRBV30	AWSLTGNSGNTIY
TRBV19	ASSPDRSGGYT
TRBV19	ASSQIAGGLTDTQY
TRBV5-1	ASSRDRGINTEAF
TRBV27	ASSLFGGVNTEAF
TRBV7-2	ASSPRSLGAGGNYGYT
TRBV4-2	ASSLSGQAAYNSPLH
TRBV27	ASSPVGVSGANVLT
TRBV4-3	ASSQGTGTGIDTQY
TRBV10-3	AIRSGTSEETQY
TRBV6-1	ASSASGIGNTIY
TRBV19	ASSMSPMEGTGELF
TRBV5-1	ASSLDISNTGELF
TRBV7-2	ASSLLGSNTEAF
TRBV30	AWSGGATYGYT
TRBV6-1	ASSAVGQGREKLF
TRBV5-1	ASSMDVAGSGELF
TRBV23-1	ASSQTGSWSNQPQH
TRBV5-1	ASSPRTGRDEKLF
TRBV5-1	ASSRTDPKYGYT
TRBV30	AWAEQLNTEAF
TRBV10-1	ASTLDDRERLDTEAF
TRBV25-1	ASSEWGGGANEQF
TRBV30	AWSQTSQQPQH